These T cell receptor beta chains were read from a single sample in a study of blood T cells in healthy people across ages. TCRdb ran MiXCR on the 5' RACE reads and lists one entry per CDR3 protein. The repertoire consists of approximately 940,000 distinct CDR3 sequences, with roughly 48% occurring once and the leading ten covering around an eighth. Sequences were obtained from blood. Every receptor here comes from a man aged 30 to 45 in good health. Each CDR3 is given with its conserved first and last residue. The order of the fields is clone size, V gene, D gene, J gene, CDR3 DNA, CDR3 protein. A D gene is named only where the DNA matches it firmly. The size entry is marked missing in some rows and otherwise reads once, few, many or a size class.

clone_size: NA
v_call: TRBV5-8
d_call: NA
j_call: TRBJ1-5
cdr3_nt: TGTGCCAGCAGCCCGCTGCGGGGAAACAATCAGCCCCAGCATTTT
cdr3_aa: CASSPLRGNNQPQHF

clone_size: few
v_call: TRBV6-6
d_call: TRBD2
j_call: TRBJ2-5
cdr3_nt: TGTGCCAGCAGTTTAGCCCCCGCGGGGGGGCAAGAGACCCAGTACTTC
cdr3_aa: CASSLAPAGGQETQYF

clone_size: NA
v_call: TRBV7-2
d_call: NA
j_call: TRBJ1-3
cdr3_nt: TGTGCCAGCAGCTTAGTACCGACTAACTCTGGAAACACCATATATTTT
cdr3_aa: CASSLVPTNSGNTIYF

clone_size: NA
v_call: TRBV20-1
d_call: TRBD1
j_call: TRBJ2-7
cdr3_nt: TGCAGTGCTAGAGACCGAATGACAGGGGATTCCTACGAGCAGTACTTC
cdr3_aa: CSARDRMTGDSYEQYF

clone_size: NA
v_call: TRBV27
d_call: TRBD2
j_call: TRBJ2-1
cdr3_nt: TGTGCCAGCAGTTACCGGGGGGGCAATGAGCAGTTCTTC
cdr3_aa: CASSYRGGNEQFF

clone_size: NA
v_call: TRBV5-6
d_call: NA
j_call: TRBJ2-7
cdr3_nt: TGTGCCAGCACCGAGGGCGTGGACCCCGAGCAGTACTTC
cdr3_aa: CASTEGVDPEQYF

clone_size: few
v_call: TRBV7-2
d_call: NA
j_call: TRBJ2-7
cdr3_nt: TGTGCCAGCAGCTTTTGGGGGGGCCACGAGCAGTACTTC
cdr3_aa: CASSFWGGHEQYF

clone_size: NA
v_call: TRBV27
d_call: NA
j_call: TRBJ1-6
cdr3_nt: TGTGCCAGCAGTTCGCCACTGAGCTCCTATAATTCACCCCTCCACTTT
cdr3_aa: CASSSPLSSYNSPLHF

clone_size: few
v_call: TRBV4-3
d_call: TRBD1
j_call: TRBJ2-7
cdr3_nt: TGCGCCAGCAGCCAATACCCGGGACAGGGGTTCGGCGAGCAGTACTTC
cdr3_aa: CASSQYPGQGFGEQYF

clone_size: many
v_call: TRBV20-1
d_call: TRBD1
j_call: TRBJ2-1
cdr3_nt: TGCAGTGCTAGAGTCCCAGGGGGCTCCTCCAATGAGCAGTTCTTC
cdr3_aa: CSARVPGGSSNEQFF

clone_size: NA
v_call: TRBV5-1
d_call: NA
j_call: TRBJ1-2
cdr3_nt: TGCGCCAGCAGCTTGGACGGACAGAACTATGGCTACACCTTC
cdr3_aa: CASSLDGQNYGYTF

clone_size: NA
v_call: TRBV2
d_call: NA
j_call: TRBJ2-1
cdr3_nt: TGTGCCAGCAGTGACAGGACTATGCCTGGCTATGAGCAGTTCTTC
cdr3_aa: CASSDRTMPGYEQFF

clone_size: NA
v_call: TRBV4-3
d_call: TRBD2
j_call: TRBJ2-3
cdr3_nt: TGCGCCAGCAGCCAAGGGGCGGGGGGGCGGAAAGATACGCAGTATTTT
cdr3_aa: CASSQGAGGRKDTQYF

clone_size: few
v_call: TRBV7-2
d_call: NA
j_call: TRBJ1-1
cdr3_nt: TGTGCCAGCAGCTTAGAAGGAAGGATGAACACTGAAGCTTTCTTT
cdr3_aa: CASSLEGRMNTEAFF

clone_size: few
v_call: TRBV7-2
d_call: NA
j_call: TRBJ2-3
cdr3_nt: TGTGCCAGCAGGACCTTAGATACGCAGTATTTT
cdr3_aa: CASRTLDTQYF

clone_size: few
v_call: TRBV20-1
d_call: NA
j_call: TRBJ1-1
cdr3_nt: TGCAGTGCGCGAACCAGCGGTGGGTCCATGAACACTGAAGCTTTCTTT
cdr3_aa: CSARTSGGSMNTEAFF

clone_size: many
v_call: TRBV3-1
d_call: TRBD2
j_call: TRBJ2-3
cdr3_nt: TGTGCCAGCAAGCGGGGGGGCACAGATACGCAGTATTTT
cdr3_aa: CASKRGGTDTQYF

clone_size: NA
v_call: TRBV10-3
d_call: TRBD2
j_call: TRBJ2-3
cdr3_nt: TGTGCCATCAGTGAGTCCGGGGGGGCATACACAGATACGCAGTATTTT
cdr3_aa: CAISESGGAYTDTQYF

clone_size: many
v_call: TRBV4-2
d_call: NA
j_call: TRBJ2-7
cdr3_nt: TGTGCCAGCAGCCAAGAGGTAGGCTACGAGCAGTACTTC
cdr3_aa: CASSQEVGYEQYF

clone_size: many
v_call: TRBV5-1
d_call: NA
j_call: TRBJ2-3
cdr3_nt: TGCGCCAGCAGCTTGGCATCCAAGCTCAGAGATACGCAGTATTTT
cdr3_aa: CASSLASKLRDTQYF

clone_size: NA
v_call: TRBV28
d_call: NA
j_call: TRBJ1-1
cdr3_nt: TGTGCCAGCAGTGTAGGGGGTATCAGCACTGAAGCTTTCTTT
cdr3_aa: CASSVGGISTEAFF

clone_size: once
v_call: TRBV7-2
d_call: NA
j_call: TRBJ2-5
cdr3_nt: TGTGCCAGCAGCTTGGTCGGGCTAGCTCGAGAGACCCAGTACTTC
cdr3_aa: CASSLVGLARETQYF

clone_size: NA
v_call: TRBV27
d_call: TRBD1
j_call: TRBJ1-5
cdr3_nt: TGTGCCAGCAGTCTTTACCACAGGGGGACTAGCAATCAGCCCCAGCATTTT
cdr3_aa: CASSLYHRGTSNQPQHF

clone_size: few
v_call: TRBV4-1
d_call: TRBD1
j_call: TRBJ2-7
cdr3_nt: TGCGCCAGCAGCCAAGTGATCGGGACAGGGCACTACGAGCAGTACTTC
cdr3_aa: CASSQVIGTGHYEQYF

clone_size: few
v_call: TRBV5-1
d_call: NA
j_call: TRBJ2-1
cdr3_nt: TGCGCCAGCAGCTCTGGGGAAGAGTACAATGAGCAGTTCTTC
cdr3_aa: CASSSGEEYNEQFF

clone_size: NA
v_call: TRBV7-2
d_call: NA
j_call: TRBJ2-1
cdr3_nt: TGTGCCAGCAGCTTAGTATTAACGGATTCCTACAATGAGCAGTTCTTC
cdr3_aa: CASSLVLTDSYNEQFF

clone_size: once
v_call: TRBV19
d_call: NA
j_call: TRBJ2-7
cdr3_nt: TGTGCCAGTAGTATGGGCGGAACCTACGAGCAGAACTTC
cdr3_aa: CASSMGGTYEQNF

clone_size: few
v_call: TRBV6-1
d_call: TRBD1
j_call: TRBJ2-5
cdr3_nt: TGTGCCAGCAGTGTGCTCGGGACAGGGGTTGTGGAGACCCAGTACTTC
cdr3_aa: CASSVLGTGVVETQYF

clone_size: NA
v_call: TRBV9
d_call: TRBD2
j_call: TRBJ2-5
cdr3_nt: TGTGCCAGCAGCGCCTTAGCGGGGGGGTTGGAGACCCAGTACTTC
cdr3_aa: CASSALAGGLETQYF

clone_size: few
v_call: TRBV6-5
d_call: TRBD2
j_call: TRBJ2-1
cdr3_nt: TGTGCCAGCAGTTCCCATAGCGGGGGGGACAATGAGCAGTTCTTC
cdr3_aa: CASSSHSGGDNEQFF

clone_size: NA
v_call: TRBV6-5
d_call: TRBD1
j_call: TRBJ2-1
cdr3_nt: TGTGCCAGCAGTTACATGGACAGGGGGAATGAGCAGTTCTTC
cdr3_aa: CASSYMDRGNEQFF

clone_size: once
v_call: TRBV12-3/TRBV12-4
d_call: NA
j_call: TRBJ2-5
cdr3_nt: TGTGCCAGCAGTTTTAGGGGAGGGGGGCAAGAGACCCAGTACTTC
cdr3_aa: CASSFRGGGQETQYF

clone_size: NA
v_call: TRBV28
d_call: NA
j_call: TRBJ1-5
cdr3_nt: TGTGCCGGCAGTCCCCCGGGGTATCAGCCCCAGCATTTT
cdr3_aa: CAGSPPGYQPQHF

clone_size: NA
v_call: TRBV7-2
d_call: NA
j_call: TRBJ1-5
cdr3_nt: TGTGCCAGCAGCTTAACCACAGGGCTCGGTCAGCCCCAGCATTTT
cdr3_aa: CASSLTTGLGQPQHF

clone_size: NA
v_call: TRBV9
d_call: TRBD2
j_call: TRBJ2-1
cdr3_nt: TGTGCCAGCAGCATCTCTCCAGCGGGGGGGCCGTACAATGAGCAGTTCTTC
cdr3_aa: CASSISPAGGPYNEQFF

clone_size: NA
v_call: TRBV7-9
d_call: NA
j_call: TRBJ2-7
cdr3_nt: TGTGCCAGCGGCGCCTGGGGAGCGGGACAATCCTACGAGCAGTACTTC
cdr3_aa: CASGAWGAGQSYEQYF

clone_size: few
v_call: TRBV20-1
d_call: NA
j_call: TRBJ2-7
cdr3_nt: TGCAGTGCTAGAGATCCATTTTACGAGCAGTACTTC
cdr3_aa: CSARDPFYEQYF

clone_size: few
v_call: TRBV12-5
d_call: NA
j_call: TRBJ1-2
cdr3_nt: TGTGCTAGTGGTCCCGACAGCCACTATGGCTACACCTTC
cdr3_aa: CASGPDSHYGYTF

clone_size: few
v_call: TRBV4-1
d_call: NA
j_call: TRBJ1-1
cdr3_nt: TGCGCCAGCAGCCAAGGGGCAGGGGACACTGAAGCTTTCTTT
cdr3_aa: CASSQGAGDTEAFF

clone_size: NA
v_call: TRBV18
d_call: NA
j_call: TRBJ1-1
cdr3_nt: TGTGCCAGCTCACCCTTTACAGGGAAGGCTGAAGCTTTCTTT
cdr3_aa: CASSPFTGKAEAFF

clone_size: few
v_call: TRBV2
d_call: NA
j_call: TRBJ2-5
cdr3_nt: TGTGCCAGCAGTGACGGGACTGAGGTCGAGACCCAGTACTTC
cdr3_aa: CASSDGTEVETQYF

clone_size: few
v_call: TRBV10-3
d_call: TRBD1
j_call: TRBJ2-5
cdr3_nt: TGTGCCATCAGTGACCCGACAGGGGGTAGGGAGACCCAGTACTTC
cdr3_aa: CAISDPTGGRETQYF

clone_size: few
v_call: TRBV12-3/TRBV12-4
d_call: NA
j_call: TRBJ2-7
cdr3_nt: TGTGCCAGCAGTGTAAGGGGGGACCACGAGCAGTACTTC
cdr3_aa: CASSVRGDHEQYF

clone_size: NA
v_call: TRBV4-3
d_call: NA
j_call: TRBJ2-7
cdr3_nt: TGCGCCAGCAGCCACGGAGGGGGCTACGAGCAGTACTTC
cdr3_aa: CASSHGGGYEQYF

clone_size: NA
v_call: TRBV11-2
d_call: NA
j_call: TRBJ2-7
cdr3_nt: TGTGCCAGCAGCTTAGAGGAGGTATACGAGCAGTACTTC
cdr3_aa: CASSLEEVYEQYF

clone_size: NA
v_call: TRBV5-6
d_call: TRBD1
j_call: TRBJ1-1
cdr3_nt: TGTGCCAGCAGCATGACAGGGCAGGAAGCTTTCTTT
cdr3_aa: CASSMTGQEAFF

clone_size: NA
v_call: TRBV7-9
d_call: NA
j_call: TRBJ2-3
cdr3_nt: TGTGCCAGCAACTCGGACGGCACAGATACGCAGTATTTT
cdr3_aa: CASNSDGTDTQYF

clone_size: NA
v_call: TRBV29-1
d_call: NA
j_call: TRBJ2-1
cdr3_nt: TGCAGCGTCGCACAGGGATCCTACAATGAGCAGTTCTTC
cdr3_aa: CSVAQGSYNEQFF

clone_size: once
v_call: TRBV12-3/TRBV12-4
d_call: NA
j_call: TRBJ1-6
cdr3_nt: TGTGCCAGCAGTTTAGGCCGGGGTGCACCAATTTCACCCCTCCACTTT
cdr3_aa: CASSLGRGAPISPLHF

clone_size: few
v_call: TRBV4-2
d_call: NA
j_call: TRBJ1-2
cdr3_nt: TGTGCCAGCAGCCAAGACCAGGGAGACAACTATGGCTACACCTTC
cdr3_aa: CASSQDQGDNYGYTF

clone_size: NA
v_call: TRBV10-3
d_call: NA
j_call: TRBJ1-1
cdr3_nt: TGTGCCATCTTAGGGGACTTGAACACTGAAGCTTTCTTT
cdr3_aa: CAILGDLNTEAFF

clone_size: few
v_call: TRBV28
d_call: NA
j_call: TRBJ1-2
cdr3_nt: TGTGCCAGCAGGATAATGGGACAAAACGGCGCTGGCTACACCTTC
cdr3_aa: CASRIMGQNGAGYTF

clone_size: NA
v_call: TRBV20-1
d_call: NA
j_call: TRBJ2-7
cdr3_nt: TGCAGTGCTAGAGATCGCTCCCGAACTGACGAGCAGTACTTC
cdr3_aa: CSARDRSRTDEQYF

clone_size: few
v_call: TRBV7-9
d_call: NA
j_call: TRBJ2-5
cdr3_nt: TGTGCCAGCAGCTTACCACCACACCAAGAGACCCAGTACTTC
cdr3_aa: CASSLPPHQETQYF

clone_size: NA
v_call: TRBV12-3/TRBV12-4
d_call: TRBD2
j_call: TRBJ2-3
cdr3_nt: TGTGCCAGCCGACTCCTAGCGGGGGCCCGAGATACGCAGTATTTT
cdr3_aa: CASRLLAGARDTQYF

clone_size: few
v_call: TRBV6-5
d_call: NA
j_call: TRBJ2-1
cdr3_nt: TGTGCCAGCAGGTCGAACAATGAGCAGTTCTTC
cdr3_aa: CASRSNNEQFF

clone_size: NA
v_call: TRBV7-9
d_call: NA
j_call: TRBJ1-2
cdr3_nt: TGTGCCAGCAGCTCCTTTACAGGGAGTCGGGGCTATGGCTACACCTTC
cdr3_aa: CASSSFTGSRGYGYTF

clone_size: NA
v_call: TRBV27
d_call: TRBD1
j_call: TRBJ2-1
cdr3_nt: TGTGCCAGCAGCCATTATGGTACAGGGGTTGAGTTCTTC
cdr3_aa: CASSHYGTGVEFF

clone_size: many
v_call: TRBV6-5
d_call: NA
j_call: TRBJ2-7
cdr3_nt: TGTGCCAGCAGCCGAGGGCCCTACGAGCAGTACTTC
cdr3_aa: CASSRGPYEQYF

clone_size: few
v_call: TRBV29-1
d_call: TRBD1
j_call: TRBJ1-1
cdr3_nt: TGCAGCGGGGCGGGACAGCTGAACACTGAAGCTTTCTTT
cdr3_aa: CSGAGQLNTEAFF